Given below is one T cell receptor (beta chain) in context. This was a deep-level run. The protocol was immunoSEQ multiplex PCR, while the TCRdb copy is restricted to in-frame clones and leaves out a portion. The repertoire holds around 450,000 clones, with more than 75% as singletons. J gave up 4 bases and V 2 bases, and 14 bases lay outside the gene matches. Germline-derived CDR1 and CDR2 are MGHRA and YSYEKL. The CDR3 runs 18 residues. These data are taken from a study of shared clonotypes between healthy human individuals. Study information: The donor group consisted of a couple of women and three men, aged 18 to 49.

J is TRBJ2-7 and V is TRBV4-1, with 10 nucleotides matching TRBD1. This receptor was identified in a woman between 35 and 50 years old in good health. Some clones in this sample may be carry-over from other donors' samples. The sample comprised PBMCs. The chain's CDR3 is CASSQLPLIGTGVYEQYF. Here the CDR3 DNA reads TGCGCCAGCAGCCAATTACCCCTCATCGGGACAGGGGTTTACGAGCAGTACTTC.